Shown below are 14 T cell receptor beta chains from a single sample sequenced in a study of blood T cell repertoires in COVID-19. Generated by immunoSEQ multiplex PCR, the TCRdb table keeps only in-frame clones and is missing some. The repertoire has about 76,000 clones, about nine tenths of them found once; the top ten carry under 1.1%. The specimen sequenced was peripheral blood. The receptors derive from a woman in her 50s in a cohort sampled during active COVID-19.

The sample holds one count of this clone. The chain couples TRBV6-5 to TRBJ2-6; D is unclear. This CDR3 region has 13 residues. V dropped 10 bases and J dropped 1 base, with 8 bases sitting between them. Germline-derived CDR1 and CDR2 are MNHEY and SVGAGI. The CDR3 loop reads CANGLSGANVLTF. DNA for the CDR3: TGTGCCAACGGTTTATCTGGGGCCAACGTCCTGACTTTC.

The chain has TRBV27 and TRBJ2-7; 7 nucleotides match TRBD2. The CDR3 is 15 residues long. Germline-derived CDR1 and CDR2 are MNHEY and SMNVEV (reference sequence). The J segment lost 4 bases and the V segment lost 7 bases, leaving 13 bases of the junction unmatched. DNA of the CDR3: TGTGCCAGCAATACCCTTGGGGGAGGGCCATACGAGCAGTACTTC. As protein: CASNTLGGGPYEQYF.

The count of this clone is one. This sequence joins TRBV3-1 (or the pseudogene TRBV3-2) and TRBJ1-5; maybe TRBD1 (5 bases). Germline CDR1 reads LGHDT; CDR2 reads YNNKEL (reference sequence). Trimming pared 3 bases from V and 0 bases from J, leaving 12 bases between. The CDR3 length is 16 residues. The DNA of the CDR3 is TGTGCCAGCAGCCATTCAGGGCACGATAGCAATCAGCCCCAGCATTTT. Its protein is CASSHSGHDSNQPQHF.

The chain couples TRBV19 to TRBJ1-5; D gene ambiguous. Trimming removed 10 bases from V and 4 bases from J, with 11 bases in between. This CDR3 contains 12 residues. Germline loops: CDR1 LNHDA, CDR2 SQIVND (reference sequence). CDR3: CATQDGNQPQHF. The CDR3 DNA reads TGTGCCACCCAGGATGGGAATCAGCCCCAGCATTTT.

This chain uses TRBV11-2 with TRBJ2-3; 7 bases are a match to TRBD2. V shed 3 bases and J 3 bases; nucleotides not matched to a gene: 15. The germline gives CDR1 SGHAT, CDR2 FQNNGV. The CDR3 is made up of 18 amino acids. The CDR3 is CASSLSPRRESETDTQYF. The DNA for the CDR3 is TGTGCCAGCAGCTTGTCCCCTCGGCGGGAGAGTGAAACAGATACGCAGTATTTT.

V is TRBV5-4 and J is TRBJ2-7; 9 nucleotides line up with TRBD1. Germline-derived CDR1 and CDR2 are SGHNT and YYREEE (reference sequence). The CDR3 is made up of 15 amino acids. Trimming removed 3 bases from V and 5 bases from J; junction bases left unmatched: 9. The CDR3 loop is CASSSRTGDWHEQYF. Here the CDR3 DNA reads TGTGCCAGCAGCTCCCGGACAGGGGATTGGCACGAGCAGTACTTC.

The V call is TRBV18, the J call TRBJ1-1; D gene unclear. V was cut by 1 base and J by 1 base, with 10 bases left in between. Germline CDR1 reads KGHSH; CDR2 reads LQKENI. CDR3 size: 15 residues. The CDR3 loop reads CASSPRTDPNTEAFF. CDR3 nucleotide sequence: TGTGCCAGCTCACCACGAACAGACCCGAACACTGAAGCTTTCTTT.

The chain links TRBV7-9 to TRBJ1-2; TRBD1 is a possible D gene (6 bases). V lost 5 bases and J lost 4, with 23 bases in between. Germline V gene sequence: CDR1 SEHNR, CDR2 FQNEAQ (reference sequence). This CDR3 contains 17 residues. This chain's CDR3 is CASSLPKGSDSPYGYTF. Here the CDR3 DNA reads TGTGCCAGCAGCCTCCCTAAGGGTTCGGACAGCCCCTATGGCTACACCTTC.

This clone was seen only once. CDR3 sequence reads: CASSYTSGQETQYF. The DNA for the CDR3 is TGTGCCAGCAGTTACACTAGCGGCCAAGAGACCCAGTACTTC. This sequence joins TRBV27 and TRBJ2-5; 8 bases fit TRBD2. The ends lost 4 bases at V and 1 base at J; junction bases unmatched: 2. This CDR3 has 14 amino acids. CDR1 and CDR2 (germline): MNHEY, SMNVEV (reference sequence).

The rearrangement joins TRBV28 to TRBJ2-5; a possible D gene is TRBD2 (5 bases). Germline assignment: CDR1 MDHEN and CDR2 SYDVKM. The CDR3 is made up of 14 amino acids. V was clipped by 8 bases and J by 5 bases, with 18 bases between them. CDR3 DNA sequence: TGTGCCAGCCGCCCTACGGACTCGTTTGAGACCCAGTACTTC. Amino acids: CASRPTDSFETQYF.

This chain connects TRBV30 to TRBJ2-7; D gene ambiguous. The CDR3 loop spans 12 amino acids. Germline values: CDR1 GTSNPN, CDR2 SVGIG (reference sequence). Trimming took off 1 base at V and 3 bases at J, with 7 bases between the two ends. This chain's CDR3 is CAWSAGFYEQYF. The CDR3 DNA reads TGTGCCTGGAGTGCCGGGTTCTACGAGCAGTACTTC. Complete variable domain (other parts from reference TRBV30 and TRBJ2-7): SQTIHQWPATLVQPVGSPLSLECTVEGTSNPNLYWYRQAAGRGLQLLFYSVGIGQISSEVPQNLSASRPQDRQFILSSKKLLLSDSGFYLCAWSAGFYEQYFGPGTRLTVT.

The rearrangement links TRBV28 to TRBJ2-3, with D possibly TRBD2 on 6 matching bases. The CDR3 covers 14 residues. Germline V gene lookup returns CDR1 MDHEN and CDR2 SYDVKM. V was cut by 7 bases and J by 0 bases, with 11 bases left in between. CDR3 bases: TGTGCCAGCACCCCAGGAGGGAGCACAGATACGCAGTATTTT. This gives the protein CASTPGGSTDTQYF.

The sample holds one count of this clone. V and J are TRBV18 and TRBJ2-3; a possible D gene is TRBD1 (6 bases). In germline, CDR1 is KGHSH, CDR2 LQKENI. CDR3 size: 16 residues. V lost 6 bases and J lost 2, with 18 bases in between. For the CDR3, the DNA is TGTGCCAGCTCCATACAGGGTGCAGGGGCCACAGATACGCAGTATTTT. It is translated as CASSIQGAGATDTQYF. Full variable domain (outside the CDR3, taken from reference TRBV18 and TRBJ2-3): NAGVMQNPRHLVRRRGQEARLRCSPMKGHSHVYWYRQLPEEGLKFMVYLQKENIIDESGMPKERFSAEFPKEGPSILRIQQVVRGDSAAYFCASSIQGAGATDTQYFGPGTRLTVL.

This sequence joins TRBV7-2 and TRBJ2-1; TRBD2 matches at 7 bases. From germline, CDR1 is SGHTA and CDR2 FQGNSA. The CDR3 runs to 18 residues. V lost 2 bases and J lost 3; bases outside the gene matches: 13. The CDR3 DNA sequence: TGTGCCAGCAGCTTATCGAGCGGGATAGCAGTGAACTACAATGAGCAGTTCTTC. It encodes CASSLSSGIAVNYNEQFF.